The 25 T cell receptor beta chains below were found in one sample sequenced in a study of OX40 agonist ivuxolimab in advanced cancers. Here immunoSEQ multiplex PCR was the method, and the copy in TCRdb shows in-frame clones only, minus some. Here the sample spans some 10,000 clones, 86% being singletons. Sequences were derived from CD4+ or CD8+ T cells sorted from blood, sampled in a trial of the OX40 agonist ivuxolimab. These receptors all stem from an adult with an advanced solid tumor such as melanoma, head and neck, liver or kidney cancer.

The chain combines TRBV7-9 with TRBJ2-1; D is unclear. Trimming shortened V by 5 bases and J by 1 base, and 6 bases separated the two germline ends. The CDR3 covers 13 residues. CDR1 and CDR2 from the germline V gene are SEHNR and FQNEAQ (reference sequence). CDR3 region: CASSPSSYNEQFF. CDR3 bases: TGTGCCAGCAGCCCATCTTCCTACAATGAGCAGTTCTTC.

The chain uses TRBV2 and TRBJ2-3; 8 bases are a match to TRBD2. The ends lost 6 bases at V and 1 base at J; junction bases unmatched: 9. The CDR3 loop spans 16 amino acids. In germline, CDR1 is SNHLY, CDR2 FYNNEI. The CDR3 loop is CASRLPRGGRTDTQYF. The CDR3 DNA is TGTGCCAGCAGGCTACCCCGGGGGGGCCGCACAGATACGCAGTATTTT.

This sequence joins TRBV27 and TRBJ2-7; D not resolved. Trimming took off 3 bases at V and 3 bases at J, with 9 bases between the two ends. The CDR3 is 13 amino acids. Germline V gene data show CDR1 as MNHEY and CDR2 as SMNVEV (reference sequence). The CDR3 DNA reads TGTGCCAGCAGTTTTGGCTCTGACTACGAGCAGTACTTC. Its translation is CASSFGSDYEQYF.

The chain recombines TRBV15 with TRBJ2-5; 9 bases map to TRBD2. CDR1 and CDR2 from the germline V gene are LNHNV and YYDKDF (reference sequence). Germline trimming cut 5 bases from V and 2 bases from J; bases unmatched to any gene: 9. The CDR3 runs to 16 residues. CDR3 region: CATSARGTSWQETQYF. The CDR3 nucleotides read TGTGCCACCAGCGCTCGGGGGACTAGCTGGCAAGAGACCCAGTACTTC.

The V and J genes are TRBV7-3 and TRBJ2-7, with D unresolved. This CDR3 is built from 14 residues. The germline V gene has CDR1 SGHTA and CDR2 FQGTGA. V lost 0 bases, J lost 0 bases, and 6 bases lay in between. CDR3 residues: CASSLTSLSYEQYF. The CDR3 DNA follows: TGTGCCAGCAGCTTAACTAGCCTCTCCTACGAGCAGTACTTC. Full variable domain (missing parts from reference TRBV7-3 and TRBJ2-7): GAGVSQTPSNKVTEKGKYVELRCDPISGHTALYWYRQSLGQGPEFLIYFQGTGAADDSGLPNDRFFAVRPEGSVSTLKIQRTERGDSAVYLCASSLTSLSYEQYFGPGTRLTVT.

The chain carries TRBV28 and TRBJ2-2; 8 bases agree with TRBD2. The V segment lost 1 base and the J segment 6 bases; nucleotides outside the gene matches: 4. The CDR3 runs to 15 residues. CDR1 is MDHEN and CDR2 is SYDVKM in the germline V gene. The CDR3: CASSLLTGGSGELFF. DNA of the CDR3: TGTGCCAGCAGTTTATTGACGGGAGGGTCCGGGGAGCTGTTTTTT.

This chain joins TRBV27 and TRBJ2-7; maybe TRBD1 (6 bases). CDR3 length: 14 residues. Germline V gene sequence: CDR1 MNHEY, CDR2 SMNVEV (reference sequence). Trimming pared 3 bases from V and 2 bases from J, leaving 11 bases between. The CDR3: CASSLQPGAYEQYF. CDR3 nucleotide sequence: TGTGCCAGCAGTTTGCAGCCAGGGGCCTACGAGCAGTACTTC.

The chain uses TRBV9 and TRBJ2-7; D possibly matches TRBD1 or TRBD2 (6 bases each). Germline CDR1 is SGDLS and CDR2 is YYNGEE. V was shortened by 1 base and J by 4 bases, with 12 bases between the two germline ends. This CDR3 region has 14 residues. Here the CDR3 reads CASSVSGGQYEQYF. The DNA of the CDR3 is TGTGCCAGCAGCGTATCCGGGGGACAATACGAGCAGTACTTC.

This clone is medium-sized by share. The chain joins TRBV5-4 to TRBJ1-5, with 7 bases that match TRBD1. Germline CDR1 is SGHNT and CDR2 is YYREEE (reference sequence). Trimming cost V 2 bases and J 2 bases; bases outside gene matches: 1. The CDR3 consists of 14 residues. The CDR3 region is CASSFRGGNQPQHF. The CDR3, as DNA: TGTGCCAGCAGCTTCAGGGGGGGCAATCAGCCCCAGCATTTT. The complete variable domain, with remaining parts taken from reference TRBV5-4 and TRBJ1-5, reads ETGVTQSPTHLIKTRGQQVTLRCSSQSGHNTVSWYQQALGQGPQFIFQYYREEENGRGNFPPRFSGLQFPNYSSELNVNALELDDSALYLCASSFRGGNQPQHFGDGTRLSIL.

The V gene is TRBV6-5, the J gene TRBJ2-7, with TRBD2 matching over 10 bases. J lost 4 bases, V lost 4 bases, and 7 bases had no gene match. CDR1 is MNHEY and CDR2 is SVGAGI in the germline V gene. The CDR3 is 15 residues long. DNA of the CDR3: TGTGCCAGCAGTTCAGCGGGGGGGTCCCTTTACGAGCAGTACTTC. It is translated as CASSSAGGSLYEQYF.

The chain links TRBV7-3 to TRBJ2-7; TRBD2 matches at 10 bases. The V segment lost 5 bases and the J segment 5 bases; nucleotides outside the gene matches: 9. The germline V gene encodes CDR1 SGHTA and CDR2 FQGTGA. The CDR3 length is 15 residues. DNA of the CDR3: TGTGCCAGCAGCGCCTCTAGCGGGGGACCCCACGAGCAGTACTTC. It encodes CASSASSGGPHEQYF.

This chain joins TRBV10-3 and TRBJ1-5; D is ambiguous. The CDR3 consists of 12 residues. Germline CDR1 reads ENHRY; CDR2 reads SYGVKD. Trimming cost V 4 bases and J 0 bases, with 1 base left between them. CDR3 sequence: CAISGSNQPQHF. In DNA form, the CDR3 reads TGTGCCATCAGTGGTAGCAATCAGCCCCAGCATTTT.

The genes are TRBV28 and TRBJ2-7, with D perhaps assigned TRBD1 or TRBD2 (5 bases each). The CDR3 has 13 amino acids. Per the germline V gene, CDR1 is MDHEN and CDR2 is SYDVKM. The germline V and J ends were trimmed by 6 bases and 9 bases, with 18 bases remaining between them. CDR3 in DNA: TGTGCCAGCAGCCCCGGGACCCTACGAGGGCAGTACTTC. This translates into CASSPGTLRGQYF.

V gene TRBV4-1 combines with J gene TRBJ2-5; D gene uncertain. Germline values: CDR1 MGHRA, CDR2 YSYEKL. The V end was cut by 1 base, the J end by 4 bases, with 10 bases between. The CDR3 totals 14 residues. DNA for the CDR3: TGCGCCAGCAGCCAAGGGGGTTTTGGAGAGACCCAGTACTTC. Its protein product is CASSQGGFGETQYF.

The CDR3 DNA reads TGCGCCAGCAGCTTGGCCCTGGGGATGTACGAGCAGTACTTC. Residues: CASSLALGMYEQYF. V and J are TRBV5-1 and TRBJ2-7, with D hard to call. CDR1 is SGHRS, CDR2 YFSETQ, per germline. The V end lost 0 bases, the J end lost 4 bases, and 11 bases lay between the germline ends. This CDR3 is built from 14 residues.

J is TRBJ1-6 and V is TRBV9; no clear D. The CDR3 is 14 residues long. V lost 4 bases and J lost 5, with 10 bases in between. Looked up from germline, CDR1 is SGDLS and CDR2 is YYNGEE. The CDR3: CASSPVGNNSPLHF. The CDR3, as DNA: TGTGCCAGCAGCCCCGTCGGAAATAATTCACCCCTCCACTTT. The complete variable domain, with remaining parts taken from reference TRBV9 and TRBJ1-6, reads DSGVTQTPKHLITATGQRVTLRCSPRSGDLSVYWYQQSLDQGLQFLIQYYNGEERAKGNILERFSAQQFPDLHSELNLSSLELGDSALYFCASSPVGNNSPLHFGNGTRLTVT.

V gene TRBV27 combines with J gene TRBJ1-2, with unresolved D. Germline loops: CDR1 MNHEY, CDR2 SMNVEV (reference sequence). Trimming took 8 bases from V and 0 from J, leaving 13 bases between them. This CDR3 is built from 14 residues. CDR3 sequence (DNA): TGTGCCAGCTCACCGACGGCTGCTAACTATGGCTACACCTTC. Translating gives CASSPTAANYGYTF.

V and J are TRBV14 and TRBJ2-7, with TRBD1 matching 9 bases. The CDR3 consists of 15 residues. CDR1 and CDR2 from the germline V gene are SGHDN and FVKESK. V trimming: 1 base; J trimming: 2 bases; junction bases outside the gene matches: 3. CDR3 residues: CASSQVQGAPYEQYF. CDR3 bases: TGTGCCAGCAGCCAAGTACAGGGGGCGCCCTACGAGCAGTACTTC.

The chain joins TRBV7-6 to TRBJ2-1, with D possibly matching TRBD1 (5 bases). The germline CDR1 and CDR2 sequences are SGHVS and FNYEAQ. V shed 0 bases and J shed 3 bases, with 6 bases lying between them. The CDR3 length is 14 residues. CDR3 amino acids: CASSLAGHYNEQFF. CDR3 nucleotide sequence: TGTGCCAGCAGCTTAGCGGGGCACTACAATGAGCAGTTCTTC.

The V gene is TRBV5-4, the J gene TRBJ2-5; TRBD2 agrees at 7 bases. The V segment lost 3 bases and the J segment 3 bases; nucleotides outside the gene matches: 8. In germline, CDR1 is SGHNT, CDR2 YYREEE (reference sequence). The CDR3 is 15 amino acids. CDR3 loop: CASSYTGLSKETQYF. CDR3 in DNA: TGTGCCAGCAGCTACACGGGACTATCAAAAGAGACCCAGTACTTC. The variable domain in full, completed from reference TRBV5-4 and TRBJ2-5, reads ETGVTQSPTHLIKTRGQQVTLRCSSQSGHNTVSWYQQALGQGPQFIFQYYREEENGRGNFPPRFSGLQFPNYSSELNVNALELDDSALYLCASSYTGLSKETQYFGPGTRLLVL.

V and J are TRBV19 and TRBJ2-7, with TRBD1 matching over 8 bases. The germline V gene has CDR1 LNHDA and CDR2 SQIVND (reference sequence). V dropped 5 bases and J dropped 0; count of bases not matched to a gene: 3. There are 14 residues in the CDR3. The CDR3 DNA reads TGTGCCAGTAGTTGGGGGACAGGCTCCTACGAGCAGTACTTC. This encodes CASSWGTGSYEQYF.

This clone has just one count. The chain links TRBV9 to TRBJ2-1; 11 positions match TRBD2. CDR3 length equals 17 residues. V lost 4 bases, J lost 4 bases, and 10 bases stayed unmatched. Germline CDR1 is SGDLS and CDR2 is YYNGEE. CDR3 bases: TGTGCCAGCAGCTCGAACCCTTCTAGCGGGAGGTACAATGAGCAGTTCTTC. As protein: CASSSNPSSGRYNEQFF. The full variable domain, rest sourced from reference TRBV9 and TRBJ2-1, is DSGVTQTPKHLITATGQRVTLRCSPRSGDLSVYWYQQSLDQGLQFLIQYYNGEERAKGNILERFSAQQFPDLHSELNLSSLELGDSALYFCASSSNPSSGRYNEQFFGPGTRLTVL.

The V and J genes are TRBV19 and TRBJ2-7; D gene unclear. This CDR3 has 13 amino acids. From germline, CDR1 is LNHDA and CDR2 SQIVND (reference sequence). Trimming shortened V by 3 bases and J by 6 bases, and 12 bases separated the two germline ends. The CDR3 coding sequence is TGTGCCAGTAGTATTAGCCCATCCGGCGAGCAGTACTTC. Translating it yields CASSISPSGEQYF. The whole variable domain, filled in from reference TRBV19 and TRBJ2-7, reads DGGITQSPKYLFRKEGQNVTLSCEQNLNHDAMYWYRQDPGQGLRLIYYSQIVNDFQKGDIAEGYSVSREKKESFPLTVTSAQKNPTAFYLCASSISPSGEQYFGPGTRLTVT.

The V call is TRBV6-4, the J call TRBJ1-2; 7 nucleotides agree with TRBD1. Trimming at V came to 0 bases and at J to 1 base, leaving 8 bases not matched to a gene. The CDR3 sequence is 17 residues long. Germline lookup yields CDR1 MRHNA and CDR2 SNTAGT. This chain's CDR3 is CASSDSIFQGDNYGYTF. The CDR3 region has the DNA TGTGCCAGCAGTGACTCGATATTTCAGGGGGATAACTATGGCTACACCTTC.

This chain links TRBV13 with TRBJ2-1; 8 bases are a match to TRBD1. CDR3 length: 16 residues. V lost 5 bases to trimming and J lost 5 bases; unmatched junction nucleotides: 11. CDR1 is PRHDT, CDR2 FYEKMQ, per germline (reference sequence). This chain's CDR3 is CASSEQGAKTHNEQFF. DNA of the CDR3: TGTGCCAGCAGCGAGCAGGGGGCCAAAACTCACAATGAGCAGTTCTTC.